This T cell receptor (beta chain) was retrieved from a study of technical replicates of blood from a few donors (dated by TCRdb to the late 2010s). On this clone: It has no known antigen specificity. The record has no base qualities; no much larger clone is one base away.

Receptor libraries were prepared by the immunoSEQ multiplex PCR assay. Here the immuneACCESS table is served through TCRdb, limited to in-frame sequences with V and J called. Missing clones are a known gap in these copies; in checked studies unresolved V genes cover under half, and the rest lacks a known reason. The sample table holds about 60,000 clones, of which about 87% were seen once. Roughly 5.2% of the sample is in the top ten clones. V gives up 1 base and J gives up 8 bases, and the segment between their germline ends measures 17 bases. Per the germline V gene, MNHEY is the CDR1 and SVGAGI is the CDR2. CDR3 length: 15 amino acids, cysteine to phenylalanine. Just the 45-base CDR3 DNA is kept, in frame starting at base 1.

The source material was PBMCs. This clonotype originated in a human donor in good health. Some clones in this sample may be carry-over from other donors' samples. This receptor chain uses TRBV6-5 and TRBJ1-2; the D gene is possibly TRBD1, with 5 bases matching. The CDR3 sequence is CASSYFGGSIEGYTF. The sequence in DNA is TGTGCCAGCAGTTACTTTGGGGGGAGTATAGAAGGCTACACCTTC.